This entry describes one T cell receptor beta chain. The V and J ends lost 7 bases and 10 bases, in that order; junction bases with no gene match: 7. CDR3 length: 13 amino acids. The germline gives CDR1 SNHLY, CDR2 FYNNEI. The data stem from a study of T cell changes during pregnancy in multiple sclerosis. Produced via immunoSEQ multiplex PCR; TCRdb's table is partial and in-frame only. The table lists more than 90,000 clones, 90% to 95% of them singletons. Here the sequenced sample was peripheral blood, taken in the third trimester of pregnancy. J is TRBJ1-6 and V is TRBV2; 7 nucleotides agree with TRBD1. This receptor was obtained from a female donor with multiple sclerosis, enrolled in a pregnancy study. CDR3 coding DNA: TGTGCCAGCATGGGACAGCCGGGCTCACCCCTCCACTTT. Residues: CASMGQPGSPLHF. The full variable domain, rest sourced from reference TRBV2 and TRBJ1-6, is EPEVTQTPSHQVTQMGQEVILRCVPISNHLYFYWYRQILGQKVEFLVSFYNNEISEKSEIFDDQFSVERPDGSNFTLKIRSTKLEDSAMYFCASMGQPGSPLHFGNGTRLTVT.